The 23 T cell receptor beta chains below come from one sample, sequenced in a study of Graves' ophthalmopathy and Graves' hyperthyroidism. RNA transcripts served as template for amplifying TCR beta CDR3 sequences. First-round RT-PCR employed HTBI primers, with a second-round multiplex PCR after it. Via MiXCR, TCRdb re-called the multiplex PCR reads, giving one row per CDR3 protein. The table has hundreds of thousands of distinct CDR3 sequences, around 21% seen once. Material for sequencing was peripheral blood. The receptors derive from a woman between 18 and 29 years old with stable Graves' hyperthyroidism.

This clonotype was seen ten or more times. The chain carries TRBV11-2 and TRBJ2-7; TRBD1 agrees at 8 bases. The CDR3 runs 15 residues. The germline V gene encodes CDR1 SGHAT and CDR2 FQNNGV. V lost 3 bases, J lost 0 bases, and 4 bases stayed unmatched. In nucleotides, the CDR3 is TGTGCCAGCAGCTTGTGGACAGGGAGCTCCTACGAGCAGTACTTC. Residues: CASSLWTGSSYEQYF. The whole variable domain, filled in from reference TRBV11-2 and TRBJ2-7, reads EAGVAQSPRYKIIEKRQSVAFWCNPISGHATLYWYQQILGQGPKLLIQFQNNGVVDDSQLPKDRFSAERLKGVDSTLKIQPAKLEDSAVYLCASSLWTGSSYEQYFGPGTRLTVT.

This clonotype occurred a few times. A clone one base away is much larger, so this may be a read error. This sequence joins TRBV11-1 and TRBJ1-1, with D perhaps matching TRBD1 (6 bases). Trimming pared 4 bases from V and 5 bases from J, leaving 8 bases between. CDR1 and CDR2 (germline): SGHAT, FQDESV (reference sequence). The CDR3 loop spans 12 amino acids. The CDR3 region is CASSCTGTEAFF. In DNA form, the CDR3 reads TGTGCCAGCAGCTGTACAGGGACTGAAGCTTTCTTT.

The sample holds a few counts of this clonotype. Since a much larger clone is just one base distant, this may be a read error. This chain connects TRBV6-1 to TRBJ1-2; possibly TRBD1 for D (5 bases). The CDR3 runs 13 residues. V was pared by 6 bases and J by 4 bases, with 12 bases between. Germline loops: CDR1 MNHNS, CDR2 SASEGT. CDR3 sequence reads: CASSRDGAYGYTF. The CDR3 bases are TGTGCCAGCAGCCGGGACGGCGCCTATGGCTACACCTTC.

This clonotype was detected many times. The V call is TRBV20-1, the J call TRBJ2-7; 11 bases line up with TRBD2. Germline V gene data show CDR1 as DFQATT and CDR2 as SNEGSKA (reference sequence). The CDR3 has 13 amino acids. V shed 5 bases and J 6 bases; nucleotides not matched to a gene: 6. The chain's CDR3 is CSAGRLAGPEQYF. The CDR3 nucleotides read TGCAGTGCTGGTCGACTAGCGGGACCCGAGCAGTACTTC.

This clonotype showed up many times. This chain links TRBV7-9 with TRBJ2-7; D gene ambiguous. Trimming left V 2 bases short and J 5 bases short, with 4 bases between. Germline CDR1 reads SEHNR; CDR2 reads FQNEAQ (reference sequence). The CDR3 covers 11 residues. CDR3 region: CASSLINEQYF. In DNA form, the CDR3 reads TGTGCCAGCAGCTTAATCAACGAGCAGTACTTC.

A few counts support this clonotype. J is TRBJ2-5 and V is TRBV4-1; D remains ambiguous. The ends were cut back, 2 bases at V and 2 bases at J, with 15 bases in the middle. CDR3 length: 16 amino acids. Per the germline V gene, CDR1 is MGHRA and CDR2 is YSYEKL. CDR3 in amino acids: CASSQSPIGRQETQYF. The CDR3 region has the DNA TGCGCCAGCAGCCAAAGTCCGATCGGGCGGCAAGAGACCCAGTACTTC.

In the case of this clonotype: It is likely a read error, because the conserved phenylalanine at the end of the CDR3 is missing. The CDR3 DNA reads as TGTGCCACGAGTGATGGTTTTCAGCCCCAGCATTAT. Its translation is CATSDGFQPQHY. The chain joins TRBV24-1 to TRBJ1-5; D not resolved. The CDR3 spans 12 residues. Germline V gene sequence: CDR1 KGHDR, CDR2 SFDVKD.

V usage is TRBV5-1 and J usage is TRBJ2-7; tentatively, D is TRBD1 or TRBD2 (6 bases each). CDR1 SGHRS and CDR2 YFSETQ come from the germline V gene. The CDR3 consists of 15 residues. The V end was cut by 1 base, the J end by 4 bases, with 15 bases between. CDR3 sequence reads: CASSLQGGTPYEQYF. CDR3 bases: TGCGCCAGCAGCTTGCAAGGGGGGACACCTTACGAGCAGTACTTC.

This clonotype was seen at least ten times. The chain uses TRBV19 and TRBJ1-5; D call uncertain. The germline gives CDR1 LNHDA, CDR2 SQIVND (reference sequence). The germline V and J ends were trimmed by 2 bases and 2 bases, with 7 bases remaining between them. This CDR3 region has 14 residues. The CDR3 reads CASSIKSGNQPQHF. CDR3 DNA sequence: TGTGCCAGTAGTATAAAATCAGGCAATCAGCCCCAGCATTTT. Combining the CDR3 with reference TRBV19 and TRBJ1-5 gives the whole variable domain DGGITQSPKYLFRKEGQNVTLSCEQNLNHDAMYWYRQDPGQGLRLIYYSQIVNDFQKGDIAEGYSVSREKKESFPLTVTSAQKNPTAFYLCASSIKSGNQPQHFGDGTRLSIL.

This clonotype has ten or more counts. The rearrangement uses TRBV6-5 and TRBJ2-4; the match to TRBD2 covers 8 bases. Germline CDR1 and CDR2: MNHEY and SVGAGI. V lost 2 bases to trimming and J lost 3 bases; unmatched junction nucleotides: 0. The CDR3 is made up of 14 amino acids. The CDR3 region is CASSYAGGKNIQYF. CDR3 coding DNA: TGTGCCAGCAGTTACGCGGGAGGCAAAAACATTCAGTACTTC.

The V and J genes are TRBV6-1 and TRBJ2-7, with 11 bases fitting TRBD1. The length of the CDR3 is 15 residues. CDR1 MNHNS and CDR2 SASEGT come from the germline V gene. After removal of 6 bases from V and 3 bases from J, the junction contained 7 bases not matched to a gene. CDR3 in DNA: TGTGCCAGCAGCGATCGGGACAGGGGGAACTACGAGCAGTACTTC. Its protein is CASSDRDRGNYEQYF.

This clonotype was counted only a few times. This sequence joins TRBV6-1 and TRBJ2-5; D is unclear. This CDR3 region has 14 residues. Deletions cut 6 bases from V and 5 bases from J, with 16 bases between. Looked up from germline, CDR1 is MNHNS and CDR2 is SASEGT. The CDR3 DNA reads TGTGCCAGCAGACCCAAGGTGGCGACGGAGACCCAGTACTTC. This gives the protein CASRPKVATETQYF.

The genes are TRBV6-1 and TRBJ1-2; the D is unclear. V was shortened by 1 base and J by 5 bases, with 11 bases between the two germline ends. In germline, CDR1 is MNHNS, CDR2 SASEGT. The CDR3 is made up of 14 amino acids. CDR3 nucleotide sequence: TGTGCCAGCAGTGAAGGGATCAAGGGATATGGCTACACCTTC. Amino acid sequence: CASSEGIKGYGYTF.

At least ten counts were recorded for this clonotype. The chain links TRBV4-1 to TRBJ2-5; D is uncertain. The germline V and J ends were trimmed by 4 bases and 5 bases, with 11 bases remaining between them. CDR1 and CDR2 (germline): MGHRA, YSYEKL. CDR3 length: 13 amino acids. CDR3 bases: TGCGCCAGCAGCCTCATAGTCGGGGAGACCCAGTACTTC. Translated, it gives CASSLIVGETQYF.

The CDR3 region has the DNA TGTGCCAGCACCAGAGACAGGGGGCTTGGCTATGGCTACACCTTC. Residues: CASTRDRGLGYGYTF. J is TRBJ1-2 and V is TRBV6-1; 10 bases fit TRBD1. The CDR3 sequence is 15 residues long. The germline V gene has CDR1 MNHNS and CDR2 SASEGT. The V gene end was trimmed by 7 bases and the J gene end by 4 bases; junction bases not matched to a gene: 9.

This clonotype was seen ten or more times. The CDR3 sequence: CASSEYRRTGELFF. The CDR3 DNA follows: TGTGCCAGCAGTGAATACAGGAGAACCGGGGAGCTGTTTTTT. This chain uses TRBV25-1 with TRBJ2-2; no reliable D call. V lost 0 bases and J 5 bases, leaving 7 bases between the germline ends. This CDR3 has 14 amino acids. Looked up from germline, CDR1 is MGHDK and CDR2 is SYGVNS.

This chain joins TRBV2 and TRBJ2-7; TRBD2 aligns across 9 bases. After removal of 2 bases from V and 6 bases from J, the junction contained 5 bases not matched to a gene. This CDR3 has 14 residues. From germline, CDR1 is SNHLY and CDR2 FYNNEI. The DNA of the CDR3 is TGTGCCAGCAGTGAACGGGCGGGAGGGGTCGAGCAGTACTTC. Protein product: CASSERAGGVEQYF. Together with reference TRBV2 and TRBJ2-7, the CDR3 gives the full variable domain: EPEVTQTPSHQVTQMGQEVILRCVPISNHLYFYWYRQILGQKVEFLVSFYNNEISEKSEIFDDQFSVERPDGSNFTLKIRSTKLEDSAMYFCASSERAGGVEQYFGPGTRLTVT.

This sequence joins TRBV28 and TRBJ2-7; D is uncertain. V was clipped by 10 bases and J by 3 bases, with 16 bases between them. The CDR3 contains 13 residues. Per the germline V gene, CDR1 is MDHEN and CDR2 is SYDVKM. This CDR3 is CATTRSGYYEQYF. The CDR3 region has the DNA TGTGCCACCACGCGTAGTGGGTACTACGAGCAGTACTTC.

This clonotype came up many times. The chain carries TRBV12-3 or TRBV12-4 and TRBJ2-5, with D perhaps assigned TRBD1 or TRBD2 (5 bases each). With 3 bases removed from V and 5 bases from J, the gap between germline ends came to 16 bases. The CDR3 extends over 15 amino acids. The CDR3 nucleotides are TGTGCCAGCAGTTTGGTGGGGGTTCAAGGCGAGACCCAGTACTTC. This codes for CASSLVGVQGETQYF.

This clonotype was counted at least ten times. The gene calls are TRBV15 and TRBJ2-7; D possibly corresponds to TRBD1 (6 bases). The CDR3 has 17 amino acids. The germline V gene has CDR1 LNHNV and CDR2 YYDKDF (reference sequence). V lost 0 bases, J lost 0 bases, and 15 bases lay in between. The CDR3 DNA reads TGTGCCACCAGCAGAGATCTTAGGGACACCTACTCCTACGAGCAGTACTTC. Translating it yields CATSRDLRDTYSYEQYF.

This clonotype has a handful of counts. This sequence joins TRBV3-1 and TRBJ2-7; 7 bases agree with TRBD1. The V segment lost 1 base and the J segment 4 bases; nucleotides outside the gene matches: 7. Germline CDR1 is LGHDT and CDR2 is YNNKEL (reference sequence). This CDR3 comprises 15 residues. The CDR3 loop reads CASSQGFVRGYEQYF. CDR3 coding DNA: TGTGCCAGCAGCCAAGGCTTCGTCAGGGGGTACGAGCAGTACTTC.

This clonotype was counted at least ten times. This chain connects TRBV28 to TRBJ1-1, with 8 bases identical to TRBD1. The CDR3 length is 12 residues. Trimming cost V 6 bases and J 3 bases; bases outside gene matches: 0. Germline V gene lookup returns CDR1 MDHEN and CDR2 SYDVKM. The CDR3 nucleotides are TGTGCCAGCAGGACAGGGGACACTGAAGCTTTCTTT. Protein sequence: CASRTGDTEAFF.

The gene calls are TRBV6-4 and TRBJ2-2, with D hard to call. The CDR3 has 14 amino acids. Trimming removed 1 base at V and 10 bases at J, with 13 bases between. CDR1 is MRHNA, CDR2 SNTAGT, per germline. CDR3 loop: CASSDFPANTELFF. CDR3 sequence (DNA): TGTGCCAGCAGTGACTTCCCGGCCAACACGGAGCTGTTTTTT.